This TCR beta chain was retrieved from a study of T-cell memory formation after mild COVID-19. At the level of the study: The study found TCR clusters largely donor specific. Study observations and caveats: While clones contracting from day 15 to 85 were balanced between CD4 and CD8, later expanders leaned CD4+.

A 5'RACE reaction primed in the constant segment made cDNA libraries of TCR alpha and TCR beta, and these carried sample barcodes and UMIs. TCRdb independently ran MiXCR on the 5' RACE reads; one entry per CDR3 protein. This table has 200,000 to 250,000 distinct CDR3 sequences, roughly 30% appearing once. Germline V lookup: CDR1 SGHKS, CDR2 YYEKEE (reference sequence). The CDR3 contains 17 residues. V lost 4 bases to trimming and J lost 7 bases, with 21 bases between them. To note about this clonotype: The antigen remains unidentified. The conserved phenylalanine or tryptophan is not found at the CDR3 terminus, so this likely reflects a read error.

V is TRBV5-5 and J is TRBJ1-6; D gene uncertain. The source is an adult woman who had mild COVID-19 (a few samples of this study predate the infection). Cell type and time point are not known. The source material was PBMCs or a T cell subset sorted from them (not recorded which). This chain's CDR3 is CASSPRQALTKNSPLHL. CDR3 DNA: TGTGCCAGCAGCCCGCGCCAGGCCCTCACGAAAAATTCACCCCTCCACCTT.